Below are 26 T cell receptor beta chains sequenced from a single sample in a study of T cells in Graves' hyperthyroidism and ophthalmopathy. Amplification of TCR beta CDR3 regions was performed using RNA transcripts as template. Carried out on the TCR CDR3, a first-round RT-PCR used the HTBI primer set. One entry per CDR3 protein, called by TCRdb with MiXCR from the multiplex PCR reads. Altogether 640,000 or so distinct CDR3 sequences are present, 11% to 15% being singletons, with the ten largest covering roughly 6.9%. Material for sequencing was blood. These receptors were collected from a woman under 30 with Graves' ophthalmopathy.

This clonotype was seen at least ten times. V gene TRBV7-2 combines with J gene TRBJ1-2, with TRBD1 matching 11 bases. The germline V gene encodes CDR1 SGHTA and CDR2 FQGNSA. Trimming cost V 1 base and J 7 bases; bases outside gene matches: 8. The CDR3 sequence is 16 residues long. CDR3 amino acids: CASSLGGTGGTGGYTF. The DNA for the CDR3 is TGTGCCAGCAGCTTAGGGGGGACAGGGGGGACTGGTGGCTACACCTTC.

With regard to this clonotype: A much larger clone lies one base from this, so it may be a read error. The chain uses TRBV7-9 and TRBJ2-7; TRBD2 might be the D (5 bases). V was trimmed by 8 bases and J by 6 bases, leaving 14 bases between them. Germline V CDR1 and CDR2: SEHNR, FQNEAQ (reference sequence). The CDR3 spans 12 residues. CDR3 sequence: CASGLTSLEQYF. CDR3 DNA: TGTGCCAGCGGCCTCACTAGTCTCGAGCAGTACTTC.

This clonotype appeared many times. The chain uses TRBV18 and TRBJ1-1; D is perhaps TRBD1 (5 bases). With 0 bases removed from V and 6 bases from J, the gap between germline ends came to 8 bases. The germline V gene encodes CDR1 KGHSH and CDR2 LQKENI. The length of the CDR3 is 13 residues. CDR3 amino acids: CASSPPGGAEAFF. The CDR3 nucleotides read TGTGCCAGCTCACCACCGGGGGGGGCTGAAGCTTTCTTT.

In this sample, this clonotype turned up many times. CDR3 sequence (DNA): TGTGCCAGCAGTACAACAGCTGATCAGCCCCAGCATTTT. The encoded protein is CASSTTADQPQHF. The genes are TRBV2 and TRBJ1-5; D gene ambiguous. CDR3 length: 13 residues. Deletions cut 5 bases from V and 5 bases from J, with 10 bases between. Germline V gives CDR1 SNHLY, CDR2 FYNNEI.

This clonotype occurred many times. The rearrangement uses TRBV27 and TRBJ2-7; 7 nucleotides match TRBD2. The trim removed 4 bases at V and 4 bases at J, leaving 4 bases unmatched. The CDR3 has 13 residues. Germline lookup yields CDR1 MNHEY and CDR2 SMNVEV (reference sequence). The CDR3 DNA reads as TGTGCCAGCAGTTGGTACGGGGGGTACGAGCAGTACTTC. It encodes CASSWYGGYEQYF.

This clonotype came up many times. This chain connects TRBV7-8 to TRBJ1-5, with D perhaps TRBD1 (5 bases). From germline, CDR1 is SGHVS and CDR2 FQNEAQ. The V end lost 2 bases, the J end lost 2 bases, and 13 bases lay between the germline ends. CDR3 length: 16 residues. Here the CDR3 DNA reads TGTGCCAGCAGCTTAAGGAGATGGGACGGCAATCAGCCCCAGCATTTT. Its translation is CASSLRRWDGNQPQHF.

This clonotype has ten or more counts. The rearrangement uses TRBV6-2 or TRBV6-3 and TRBJ2-7, with 10 bases that match TRBD2. CDR1 and CDR2 from the germline V gene are MNHEY and SVGEGT. The CDR3 consists of 15 residues. V lost 4 bases and J lost 4; bases outside the gene matches: 7. The CDR3 sequence: CASSSSLAGVYEQYF. The CDR3 DNA sequence: TGTGCCAGCAGTTCCTCCCTAGCGGGAGTGTACGAGCAGTACTTC.

This chain connects TRBV28 to TRBJ2-7; D not resolved. The CDR3 is made up of 13 amino acids. The V gene lost 8 bases and the J gene lost 3 bases, with 14 bases spanning the gap. CDR1 MDHEN and CDR2 SYDVKM come from the germline V gene. The CDR3 DNA sequence: TGTGCCAGCCTATCACCCTTGGGCTACGAGCAGTACTTC. This codes for CASLSPLGYEQYF.

Many counts were recorded for this clonotype. The V and J genes are TRBV7-9 and TRBJ2-1; 8 nucleotides agree with TRBD2. Trimming took 8 bases from V and 0 from J; bases not matched to a gene: 12. CDR3 size: 17 residues. Germline V gene lookup returns CDR1 SEHNR and CDR2 FQNEAQ (reference sequence). The CDR3 protein is CASPHPLAGSSYNEQFF. For the CDR3, the DNA is TGTGCCAGCCCACACCCTCTAGCGGGTAGCTCCTACAATGAGCAGTTCTTC.

This clonotype was observed many times. The V gene is TRBV9, the J gene TRBJ2-1; TRBD2 agrees at 10 bases. Per the germline V gene, CDR1 is SGDLS and CDR2 is YYNGEE. J lost 9 bases, V lost 0 bases, and 6 bases had no gene match. The CDR3 consists of 15 residues. The CDR3 DNA reads TGTGCCAGCAGCGTAGGCCCCCAGCGGGAGGGTGAGCAGTTCTTC. Protein product: CASSVGPQREGEQFF.

This clonotype appeared many times. The gene calls are TRBV11-2 and TRBJ2-3; no definite D call. The V end was cut by 5 bases, the J end by 2 bases, with 11 bases between. Germline CDR1 and CDR2: SGHAT and FQNNGV. There are 14 residues in the CDR3. The CDR3 DNA sequence: TGTGCCAGCAGCCATAGACCCGCCACAGATACGCAGTATTTT. Residues: CASSHRPATDTQYF. The full variable domain, with the rest looked up from reference TRBV11-2 and TRBJ2-3, is EAGVAQSPRYKIIEKRQSVAFWCNPISGHATLYWYQQILGQGPKLLIQFQNNGVVDDSQLPKDRFSAERLKGVDSTLKIQPAKLEDSAVYLCASSHRPATDTQYFGPGTRLTVL.

Many counts were recorded for this clonotype. DNA of the CDR3: TGTGCCAGTTTAGGAGCGGTCGCGGGGACCGGGGAGCTGTTTTTT. Its protein is CASLGAVAGTGELFF. The chain links TRBV28 to TRBJ2-2, with a weak D call TRBD2 (6 bases). This CDR3 spans 15 amino acids. The V gene's germline CDR1 is MDHEN and CDR2 SYDVKM. Between the trimmed V and J ends, which lost 9 bases and 5 bases, there was a span of 19 bases.

This clonotype turned up a few times. This sequence joins TRBV5-5 and TRBJ2-5, with 7 bases lining up with TRBD2. Germline-derived CDR1 and CDR2 are SGHKS and YYEKEE (reference sequence). V gave up 7 bases and J gave up 11 bases; unmatched junction bases: 26. This CDR3 region has 17 residues. As DNA, the CDR3 is TGTGCCAGCTCACATGAAGGGCTTGAGGGACTACCCGGGGGACAGTACTTC. This encodes CASSHEGLEGLPGGQYF.

V is TRBV4-2 and J is TRBJ1-5, with 8 nucleotides matching TRBD1. The V segment lost 0 bases and the J segment 6 bases; nucleotides outside the gene matches: 4. This CDR3 region has 15 residues. Looked up from germline, CDR1 is LGHNA and CDR2 is YNFKEQ. CDR3 sequence (DNA): TGTGCCAGCAGCCAAGATCAGGGGGCGGGTCAGCCCCAGCATTTT. Encoded protein: CASSQDQGAGQPQHF.

This clonotype was seen at least ten times. The chain links TRBV2 to TRBJ1-1; possibly TRBD1 for D (6 bases). V lost 6 bases and J lost 3, with 17 bases in between. This CDR3 comprises 15 residues. The germline V gene has CDR1 SNHLY and CDR2 FYNNEI. This CDR3 is CASRPGETGYTEAFF. DNA of the CDR3: TGTGCCAGCAGGCCAGGGGAGACAGGATACACTGAAGCTTTCTTT.

This clonotype was detected many times. The chain carries TRBV24-1 and TRBJ2-5, with TRBD2 matching 9 bases. V trimming: 3 bases; J trimming: 4 bases; junction bases outside the gene matches: 8. CDR1 KGHDR and CDR2 SFDVKD come from the germline V gene. The CDR3 extends over 16 amino acids. The CDR3, as DNA: TGTGCCACCAGTGATATTAGCGGGAGTGGGGGAGAGACCCAGTACTTC. It translates to CATSDISGSGGETQYF.

V gene TRBV3-1 combines with J gene TRBJ1-3, with D possibly being TRBD1 (5 bases). The V and J ends lost 1 base and 3 bases respectively, with 13 bases between them. There are 16 residues in the CDR3. The germline V gene encodes CDR1 LGHDT and CDR2 YNNKEL (reference sequence). The chain's CDR3 is CASSQGFEQVGNTIYF. CDR3 coding DNA: TGTGCCAGCAGCCAAGGGTTTGAACAGGTTGGAAACACCATATATTTT.

Many counts were recorded for this clonotype. This chain connects TRBV30 to TRBJ2-2; D is undetermined. The CDR3 length is 12 residues. CDR1 is GTSNPN and CDR2 is SVGIG in the germline V gene (reference sequence). Trimming took 3 bases from V and 6 from J, leaving 8 bases between them. The CDR3 is CAWRDLSGELFF. The CDR3 nucleotides are TGTGCCTGGAGGGACCTATCCGGGGAGCTGTTTTTT.

There are many counts of this clonotype. The chain is built from TRBV6-2 or TRBV6-3 and TRBJ2-1; 12 bases match TRBD2. Germline loops: CDR1 MNHEY, CDR2 SVGEGT. With V trimmed by 2 bases and J by 10 bases, 9 bases remained unmatched. The length of the CDR3 is 16 residues. The CDR3 sequence is CASSYLAGGGITEQFF. DNA for the CDR3: TGTGCCAGCAGTTACCTAGCGGGAGGGGGGATAACGGAGCAGTTCTTC.

The chain joins TRBV28 to TRBJ2-4; D possibly corresponds to TRBD2 (5 bases). The CDR3 consists of 14 residues. V was clipped by 2 bases and J by 3 bases, with 8 bases between them. In germline, CDR1 is MDHEN, CDR2 SYDVKM. The DNA for the CDR3 is TGTGCCAGCAGTTTAGCGGGTAGCAAAAACATTCAGTACTTC. Residues: CASSLAGSKNIQYF.

The chain uses TRBV7-6 and TRBJ2-3, with D perhaps TRBD2 (6 bases). The CDR3 runs to 15 residues. CDR1 is SGHVS, CDR2 FNYEAQ, per germline. V lost 8 bases, J lost 3 bases, and 18 bases lay in between. The CDR3 DNA reads TGTGCCAGCGAACTTCGGAGGGCCGAAACAGATACGCAGTATTTT. Protein product: CASELRRAETDTQYF.

This clonotype was detected ten times or more. The chain employs TRBV29-1 and TRBJ2-3, with D possibly TRBD1 on 5 matching bases. The V and J ends lost 0 bases and 0 bases respectively, with 10 bases between them. This CDR3 comprises 15 residues. Per the germline V gene, CDR1 is SQVTM and CDR2 is ANQGSEA. The CDR3: CSVEEGLGSTDTQYF. The CDR3 DNA follows: TGCAGCGTTGAAGAGGGGCTGGGGAGCACAGATACGCAGTATTTT.

This clonotype occurred many times. This rearrangement joins TRBV7-9 to TRBJ2-7; D gene ambiguous. The CDR3 is 13 residues long. The V gene lost 2 bases and the J gene lost 7 bases, with 12 bases spanning the gap. CDR1 is SEHNR and CDR2 is FQNEAQ in the germline V gene (reference sequence). CDR3 bases: TGTGCCAGCAGCTTATCGTCTATCTTAGAGCAGTACTTC. Translated: CASSLSSILEQYF.

V gene TRBV19 combines with J gene TRBJ2-1, with D perhaps TRBD2 (5 bases). The CDR3 extends over 13 amino acids. Germline CDR1 and CDR2: LNHDA and SQIVND (reference sequence). Between the trimmed V and J ends, which lost 6 bases and 9 bases, there was a span of 15 bases. This CDR3 reads CASRGGLGSEQFF. CDR3 sequence (DNA): TGTGCCAGTAGGGGCGGTTTGGGGAGTGAGCAGTTCTTC. Combining the CDR3 with reference TRBV19 and TRBJ2-1 gives the whole variable domain DGGITQSPKYLFRKEGQNVTLSCEQNLNHDAMYWYRQDPGQGLRLIYYSQIVNDFQKGDIAEGYSVSREKKESFPLTVTSAQKNPTAFYLCASRGGLGSEQFFGPGTRLTVL.

This clonotype was seen repeatedly, ten times or more. This chain connects TRBV29-1 to TRBJ2-3, with D possibly matching TRBD2 (5 bases). This CDR3 has 14 residues. Trimming stripped 5 bases from V and 0 bases from J, with 12 bases between. The V gene's germline CDR1 is SQVTM and CDR2 ANQGSEA. CDR3 sequence (DNA): TGCAGCGTTATGGAGCGGACTAGCACAGATACGCAGTATTTT. Protein product: CSVMERTSTDTQYF.

This clonotype was counted ten times or more. The chain links TRBV5-1 to TRBJ2-7; D may match TRBD1 or TRBD2 (6 bases each). CDR1 and CDR2 (germline): SGHRS, YFSETQ. The ends were cut back, 3 bases at V and 7 bases at J, with 17 bases in the middle. The CDR3 has 14 amino acids. The CDR3 region is CASSWATGGGEQYF. CDR3 in DNA: TGCGCCAGCAGCTGGGCGACAGGCGGAGGGGAGCAGTACTTC.